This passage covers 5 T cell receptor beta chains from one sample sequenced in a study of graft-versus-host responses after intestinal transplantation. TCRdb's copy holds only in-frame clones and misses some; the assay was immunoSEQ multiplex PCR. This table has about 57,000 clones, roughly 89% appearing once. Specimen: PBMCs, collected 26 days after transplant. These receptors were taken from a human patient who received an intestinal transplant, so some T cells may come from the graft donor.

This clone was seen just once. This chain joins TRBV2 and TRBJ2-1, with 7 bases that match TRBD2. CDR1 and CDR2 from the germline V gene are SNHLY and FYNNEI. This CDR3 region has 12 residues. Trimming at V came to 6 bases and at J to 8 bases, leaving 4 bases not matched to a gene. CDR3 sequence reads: CASSATSDEQFF. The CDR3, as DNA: TGTGCCAGCAGCGCTACTAGCGATGAGCAGTTCTTC.

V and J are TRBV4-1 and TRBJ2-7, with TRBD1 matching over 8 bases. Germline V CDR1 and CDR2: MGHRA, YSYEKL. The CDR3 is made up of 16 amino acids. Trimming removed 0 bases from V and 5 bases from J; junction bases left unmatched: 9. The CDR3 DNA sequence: TGCGCCAGCAGCCAAGAAAGCCGCTACAGGGGGGACGAGCAGTACTTC. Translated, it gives CASSQESRYRGDEQYF.

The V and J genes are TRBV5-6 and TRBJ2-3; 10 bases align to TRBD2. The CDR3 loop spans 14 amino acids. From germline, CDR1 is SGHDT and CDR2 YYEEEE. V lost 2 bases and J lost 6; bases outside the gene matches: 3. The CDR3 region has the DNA TGTGCCAGCAGCTTCATAGCGGGGGGTGATACGCAGTATTTT. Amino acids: CASSFIAGGDTQYF. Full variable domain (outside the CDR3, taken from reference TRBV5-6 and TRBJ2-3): DAGVTQSPTHLIKTRGQQVTLRCSPKSGHDTVSWYQQALGQGPQFIFQYYEEEERQRGNFPDRFSGHQFPNYSSELNVNALLLGDSALYLCASSFIAGGDTQYFGPGTRLTVL.

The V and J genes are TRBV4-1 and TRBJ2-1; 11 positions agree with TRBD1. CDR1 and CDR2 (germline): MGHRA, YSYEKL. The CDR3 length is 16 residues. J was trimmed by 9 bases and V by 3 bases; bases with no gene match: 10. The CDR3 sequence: CASSHTGTGGFSEQFF. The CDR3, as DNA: TGCGCCAGCAGCCATACCGGGACAGGGGGATTCAGTGAGCAGTTCTTC.

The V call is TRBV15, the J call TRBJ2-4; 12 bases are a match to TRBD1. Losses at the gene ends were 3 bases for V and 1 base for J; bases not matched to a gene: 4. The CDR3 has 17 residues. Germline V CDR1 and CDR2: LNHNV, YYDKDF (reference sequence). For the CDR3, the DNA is TGTGCCACCAGCAGGGGACAGGGGGCCGCGGCCAAAAACATTCAGTACTTC. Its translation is CATSRGQGAAAKNIQYF.